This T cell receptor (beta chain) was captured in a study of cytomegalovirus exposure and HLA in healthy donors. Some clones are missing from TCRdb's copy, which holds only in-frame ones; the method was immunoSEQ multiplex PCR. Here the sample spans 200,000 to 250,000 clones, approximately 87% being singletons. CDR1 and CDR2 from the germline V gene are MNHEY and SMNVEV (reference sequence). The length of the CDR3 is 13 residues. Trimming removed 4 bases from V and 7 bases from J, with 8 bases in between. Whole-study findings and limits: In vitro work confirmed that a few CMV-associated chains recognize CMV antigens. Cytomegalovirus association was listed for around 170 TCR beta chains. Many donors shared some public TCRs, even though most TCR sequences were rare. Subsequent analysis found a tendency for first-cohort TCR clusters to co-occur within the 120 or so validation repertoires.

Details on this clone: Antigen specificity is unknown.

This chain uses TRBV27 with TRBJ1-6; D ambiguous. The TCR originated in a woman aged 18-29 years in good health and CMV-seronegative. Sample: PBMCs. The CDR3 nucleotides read TGTGCCAGCAGTTATGCGGTGAATTCACCCCTCCACTTT. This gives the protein CASSYAVNSPLHF.